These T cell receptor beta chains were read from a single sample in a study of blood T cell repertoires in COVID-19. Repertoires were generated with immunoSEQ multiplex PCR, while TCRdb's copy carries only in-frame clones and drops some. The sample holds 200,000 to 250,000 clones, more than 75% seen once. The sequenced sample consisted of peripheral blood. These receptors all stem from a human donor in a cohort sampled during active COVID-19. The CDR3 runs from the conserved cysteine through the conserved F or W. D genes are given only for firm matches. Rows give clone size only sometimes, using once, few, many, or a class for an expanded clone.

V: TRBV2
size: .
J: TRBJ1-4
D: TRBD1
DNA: TGTGCCAGCAGCACGGACAGGGGAACTAATGAAAAACTGTTTTTT
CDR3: CASSTDRGTNEKLFF

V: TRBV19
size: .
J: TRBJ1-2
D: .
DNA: TGTGCCAGTAGTAAGACAGTTAACTATGGCTACACCTTC
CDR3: CASSKTVNYGYTF

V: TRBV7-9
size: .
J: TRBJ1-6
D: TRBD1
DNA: TGTGCCAGCAGCTTATTCGGACAGGGTAGCTCCTATAATTCACCCCTCCACTTT
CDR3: CASSLFGQGSSYNSPLHF

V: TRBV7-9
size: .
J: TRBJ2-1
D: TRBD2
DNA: TGTGCCAGCGGGGGGGAGGAGCTGCAGTTCTTC
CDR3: CASGGEELQFF

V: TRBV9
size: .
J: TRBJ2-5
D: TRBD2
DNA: TGTGCCAGCAGCGTAGGTAGTTTCGCGGGAGGTGAGACCCAGTACTTC
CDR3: CASSVGSFAGGETQYF

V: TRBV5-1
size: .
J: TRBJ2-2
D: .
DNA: TGCGCCAGCAGCTTGCTGGACAGCACCGGGGAGCTGTTTTTT
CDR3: CASSLLDSTGELFF

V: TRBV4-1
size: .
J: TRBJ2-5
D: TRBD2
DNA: TGCGCCAGCAGCCCCGGGACTAGCGGGGGGGCCGGAAAGACCCAGTACTTC
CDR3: CASSPGTSGGAGKTQYF

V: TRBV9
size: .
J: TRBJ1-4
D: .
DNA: TGTGCCAGCAGCGTAGGGACAGTTTCGGGAAAACTGTTTTTT
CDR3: CASSVGTVSGKLFF

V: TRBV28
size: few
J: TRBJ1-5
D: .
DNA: TGTGCCAGCAGTTTATTGGACAGTAGCGGGGTCCAGCCCCAGCATTTT
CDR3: CASSLLDSSGVQPQHF

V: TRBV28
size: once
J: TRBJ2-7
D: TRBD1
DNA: TGTGCCAGTCGACAGGGGGCGTACGAGCAGTACTTC
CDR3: CASRQGAYEQYF

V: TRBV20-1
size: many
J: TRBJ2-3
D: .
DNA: TGCAGTGCTAGTGTGTGGGGGCCGTACACAGATACGCAGTATTTT
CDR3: CSASVWGPYTDTQYF

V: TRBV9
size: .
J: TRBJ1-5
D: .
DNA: TGTGCCAGCAGCGTAGGACATAGTAGCAATCAGCCCCAGCATTTT
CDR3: CASSVGHSSNQPQHF

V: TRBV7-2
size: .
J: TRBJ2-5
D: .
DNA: TGTGCCAGCAGCTTAGAGGGGGCGCGGGGAGAGACCCAGTACTTC
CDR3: CASSLEGARGETQYF

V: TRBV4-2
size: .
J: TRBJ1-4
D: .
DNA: TGTGCCAGCAGCCAAGACGCCCGACTTACAACTAATGAAAAACTGTTTTTT
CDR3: CASSQDARLTTNEKLFF

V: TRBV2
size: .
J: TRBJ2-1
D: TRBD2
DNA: TGTGCCAGCAACCGCGGGACTAGCGGAAATGAGCAGTTCTTC
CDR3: CASNRGTSGNEQFF

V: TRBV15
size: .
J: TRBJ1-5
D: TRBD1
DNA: TGTGCCACCAGCAGAGATCGGGGCAGGGGGTATCAGCCCCAGCATTTT
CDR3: CATSRDRGRGYQPQHF

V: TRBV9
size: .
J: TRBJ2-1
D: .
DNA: TGTGCCAGCAGCGTAGTTCCTACCTCCTACAATGAGCAGTTCTTC
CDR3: CASSVVPTSYNEQFF

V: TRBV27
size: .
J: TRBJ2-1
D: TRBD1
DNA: TGTGCCAGCACCACGTTGGGACAGGGGGCGGGGGGCTCCTACAATGAGCAGTTCTTC
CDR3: CASTTLGQGAGGSYNEQFF

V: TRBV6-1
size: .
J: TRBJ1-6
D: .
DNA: TGTGCCAGCAGTGAACGGCCGGGTTATAATTCACCCCTCCACTTT
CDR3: CASSERPGYNSPLHF

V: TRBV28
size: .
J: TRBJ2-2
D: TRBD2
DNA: TGTGCCAGCAGTTCTAGGGGACTAGCGTGGAACACCGGGGAGCTGTTTTTT
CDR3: CASSSRGLAWNTGELFF

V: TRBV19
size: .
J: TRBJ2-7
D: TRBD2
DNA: TGTGCCAGTAGTATAAGCGGGAGGCCTACCTACGAGCAGTACTTC
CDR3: CASSISGRPTYEQYF

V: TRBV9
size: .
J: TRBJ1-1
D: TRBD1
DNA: TGTGCCAGCAGCGGGGGACAGGACCTTAACACTGAAGCTTTCTTT
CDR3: CASSGGQDLNTEAFF

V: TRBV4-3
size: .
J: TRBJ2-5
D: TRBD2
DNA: TGCGCCAGCAGCCAAGATCGGGGTAGCGGGGGGGTGGAGGAGACCCAGTACTTC
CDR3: CASSQDRGSGGVEETQYF

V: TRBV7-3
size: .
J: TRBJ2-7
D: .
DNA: TGTGCCAGCAGCTCCCAGGGGTCGAGAGAGCAGTACTTC
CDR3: CASSSQGSREQYF

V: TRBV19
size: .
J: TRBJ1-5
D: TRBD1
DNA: TGTGCCAGTAAAGAAACCGGCCTTGACAGGGAGGATAGCAATCAGCCCCAGCATTTT
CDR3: CASKETGLDREDSNQPQHF

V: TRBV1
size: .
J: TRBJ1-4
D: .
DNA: TGCACCAGCAGCCACCGGGACAGGGGGAAGGGAGCTAATGAAAAACTGTTTTTT
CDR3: CTSSHRDRGKGANEKLFF

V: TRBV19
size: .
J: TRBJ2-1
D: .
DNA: TGTGCCAGTAGTACAGGGGAGAGCTACAATGAGCAGTTCTTC
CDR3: CASSTGESYNEQFF

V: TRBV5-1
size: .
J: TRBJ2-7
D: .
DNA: TGCGCCAGCAGCTTGCTCCTAGCCGGCAGCTCCTACGAGCAGTACTTC
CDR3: CASSLLLAGSSYEQYF

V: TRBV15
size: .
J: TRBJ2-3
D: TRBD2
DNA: TGTGCCACCAGCTCTCTAGCGGGATACACAGATACGCAGTATTTT
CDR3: CATSSLAGYTDTQYF